The 17 T cell receptor beta chains given below trace back to one sample, sequenced in a study of early T cells in non-severe SARS-CoV-2 infection. Using its own MiXCR run on the 5' RACE reads, TCRdb lists one record per CDR3 protein. The data show around 98,000 distinct CDR3 sequences, 9.5% to 11% seen once. The sample comprised whole blood. The receptors were gathered from an adult who was a healthcare worker with PCR-confirmed SARS-CoV-2 infection or an uninfected control (not recorded which).

This clonotype was detected a few times. CDR3 amino acids: CASSWSGDNYGYTF. CDR3 sequence (DNA): TGCGCCAGCAGCTGGTCAGGGGATAACTATGGCTACACCTTC. V usage is TRBV5-1 and J usage is TRBJ1-2, with TRBD1 as a possible D gene (6 bases). CDR1 is SGHRS and CDR2 is YFSETQ in the germline V gene. This CDR3 contains 14 residues. V gave up 3 bases and J gave up 1 base, with 10 bases separating them.

This clonotype was counted between two and nine times. The genes are TRBV29-1 and TRBJ1-1; 8 bases fit TRBD1. CDR1 and CDR2 (germline): SQVTM, ANQGSEA. V trimming: 7 bases; J trimming: 6 bases; junction bases outside the gene matches: 7. The CDR3 runs to 12 residues. CDR3 amino acids: CSATGQDAEAFF. DNA of the CDR3: TGCAGCGCGACGGGACAGGACGCTGAAGCTTTCTTT.

This chain links TRBV6-6 with TRBJ2-7, with 14 positions matching TRBD2. CDR1 and CDR2 from the germline V gene are MNHNY and SVGAGI (reference sequence). The CDR3 loop spans 15 amino acids. J was trimmed by 7 bases and V by 2 bases; bases with no gene match: 4. The CDR3 DNA sequence: TGTGCCAGCAGTTACGGGACTAGCGGGGGTTATGAGCAGTACTTC. Protein product: CASSYGTSGGYEQYF.

The table lists this clonotype with a few counts. The chain links TRBV19 to TRBJ2-1; unclear D gene. V was trimmed by 3 bases and J by 3 bases, leaving 6 bases between them. Germline V CDR1 and CDR2: LNHDA, SQIVND (reference sequence). This CDR3 has 13 amino acids. This chain's CDR3 is CASSIQLYNEQFF. CDR3 sequence (DNA): TGTGCCAGTAGTATTCAACTCTACAATGAGCAGTTCTTC.

This clonotype was recorded many times. The CDR3 nucleotides are TGTGCCAGCAGTTTAGGCAGCCCAGCTAAGGGTACGCAGTATTTT. This codes for CASSLGSPAKGTQYF. This chain links TRBV12-3 or TRBV12-4 with TRBJ2-3; D gene uncertain. This CDR3 is 15 amino acids long. Deletions cut 1 base from V and 8 bases from J, with 16 bases between.

This clonotype was seen only a few times. This chain connects TRBV29-1 to TRBJ2-3, with 9 bases identical to TRBD1. The V and J ends lost 7 bases and 3 bases, in that order; junction bases with no gene match: 5. Germline-derived CDR1 and CDR2 are SQVTM and ANQGSEA. CDR3 length equals 13 residues. The CDR3 bases are TGCAGCGCTGGGACAGGGTATACAGATACGCAGTATTTT. Translation gives CSAGTGYTDTQYF.

This clonotype appeared many times. The rearrangement joins TRBV4-2 to TRBJ1-5; maybe TRBD1 (5 bases). V was shortened by 4 bases and J by 3 bases, with 10 bases between the two germline ends. CDR3 size: 14 residues. Germline V CDR1 and CDR2: LGHNA, YNFKEQ. The DNA of the CDR3 is TGTGCCAGCAGCCGGGACCTAAACAATCAGCCCCAGCATTTT. Its protein is CASSRDLNNQPQHF.

This clonotype came up a few times. The V gene is TRBV28, the J gene TRBJ1-5, with D uncertain. CDR1 MDHEN and CDR2 SYDVKM come from the germline V gene. The CDR3 covers 11 residues. Trimming removed 5 bases at V and 9 bases at J, with 8 bases between. The DNA for the CDR3 is TGTGCCAGCAGTCGTTTGTGGCCCCAGCATTTT. Translating gives CASSRLWPQHF. Complete variable domain (other parts from reference TRBV28 and TRBJ1-5): DVKVTQSSRYLVKRTGEKVFLECVQDMDHENMFWYRQDPGLGLRLIYFSYDVKMKEKGDIPEGYSVSREKKERFSLILESASTNQTSMYLCASSRLWPQHFGDGTRLSIL.

The CDR3 nucleotides are TGTGCCAGCAGTCAAGACAGGGCGACGACTTACAATGAGCAGTTCTTC. Its translation: CASSQDRATTYNEQFF. The rearrangement links TRBV27 to TRBJ2-1; 7 nucleotides align to TRBD1. V lost 5 bases to trimming and J lost 4 bases; unmatched junction nucleotides: 11. Germline CDR1 reads MNHEY; CDR2 reads SMNVEV (reference sequence). The CDR3 covers 16 residues.

As to this clonotype: Being one base from a much bigger clone, this may be a read error. The V gene is TRBV28, the J gene TRBJ2-7; 9 bases align to TRBD2. Per germline, CDR1 MDHEN and CDR2 SYDVKM. The CDR3 covers 15 residues. The chain's CDR3 is CASSSPGLAGYERYF. The CDR3 nucleotides are TGTGCCAGCAGTTCCCCGGGACTAGCAGGATACGAGCGGTACTTC.

This clonotype was detected ten times or more. The chain links TRBV29-1 to TRBJ2-7, with TRBD2 identical over 13 bases. This CDR3 contains 14 residues. Looked up from germline, CDR1 is SQVTM and CDR2 is ANQGSEA. After removal of 5 bases from V and 4 bases from J, the junction contained 5 bases not matched to a gene. Here the CDR3 reads CSVRLAGGPYEQYF. CDR3 nucleotides: TGCAGCGTTCGACTAGCGGGGGGCCCGTACGAGCAGTACTTC.

The chain employs TRBV6-1 and TRBJ1-1; a possible D gene is TRBD1 (5 bases). CDR1 is MNHNS and CDR2 is SASEGT in the germline V gene. V lost 4 bases, J lost 5 bases, and 14 bases lay in between. The CDR3 is 14 residues long. CDR3 in amino acids: CASSAGTSRTEAFF. CDR3 nucleotides: TGTGCCAGCAGTGCCGGGACCTCAAGGACTGAAGCTTTCTTT.

In its sample, this clonotype was seen a few times. The chain links TRBV20-1 to TRBJ1-1; D is possibly TRBD1 (5 bases). The ends were cut back, 3 bases at V and 11 bases at J, with 13 bases in the middle. The CDR3 extends over 11 amino acids. Germline V lookup: CDR1 DFQATT, CDR2 SNEGSKA (reference sequence). The CDR3 DNA is TGCAGTGCTAGCAGGGAATTGCGGGCTTTCTTT. Encoded protein: CSASRELRAFF.

This clonotype has a count of ten or more. This chain uses TRBV5-1 with TRBJ1-1; a possible D gene is TRBD1 (5 bases). Germline lookup yields CDR1 SGHRS and CDR2 YFSETQ. CDR3 size: 15 residues. V shed 0 bases and J shed 1 base, with 10 bases lying between them. CDR3 sequence: CASSLVTVGNTEAFF. The CDR3 region has the DNA TGCGCCAGCAGCTTGGTGACAGTAGGGAACACTGAAGCTTTCTTT.

This clonotype was detected many times. The chain uses TRBV3-1 and TRBJ2-5; D unclear. Germline V gives CDR1 LGHDT, CDR2 YNNKEL (reference sequence). V was clipped by 1 base and J by 4 bases, with 10 bases between them. The CDR3 extends over 14 amino acids. The CDR3 loop reads CASSQVAQPETQYF. The CDR3 DNA reads as TGTGCCAGCAGCCAAGTGGCGCAGCCAGAGACCCAGTACTTC.

This clonotype showed up many times. V gene TRBV14 combines with J gene TRBJ1-2; the match to TRBD1 covers 9 bases. Germline values: CDR1 SGHDN, CDR2 FVKESK. V lost 2 bases and J lost 3; bases outside the gene matches: 1. This CDR3 is built from 14 residues. As DNA, the CDR3 is TGTGCCAGCAGCCAAAACAGGGGGCACTATGGCTACACCTTC. Protein sequence: CASSQNRGHYGYTF.

V is TRBV6-4 and J is TRBJ2-7; D remains unclear. Germline V gives CDR1 MRHNA, CDR2 SNTAGT. The CDR3 runs to 12 residues. Between the trimmed V and J ends, which lost 0 bases and 5 bases, there was a span of 5 bases. As DNA, the CDR3 is TGTGCCAGCAGTGACTCGCGGCACGAGCAGTACTTC. Its protein product is CASSDSRHEQYF.